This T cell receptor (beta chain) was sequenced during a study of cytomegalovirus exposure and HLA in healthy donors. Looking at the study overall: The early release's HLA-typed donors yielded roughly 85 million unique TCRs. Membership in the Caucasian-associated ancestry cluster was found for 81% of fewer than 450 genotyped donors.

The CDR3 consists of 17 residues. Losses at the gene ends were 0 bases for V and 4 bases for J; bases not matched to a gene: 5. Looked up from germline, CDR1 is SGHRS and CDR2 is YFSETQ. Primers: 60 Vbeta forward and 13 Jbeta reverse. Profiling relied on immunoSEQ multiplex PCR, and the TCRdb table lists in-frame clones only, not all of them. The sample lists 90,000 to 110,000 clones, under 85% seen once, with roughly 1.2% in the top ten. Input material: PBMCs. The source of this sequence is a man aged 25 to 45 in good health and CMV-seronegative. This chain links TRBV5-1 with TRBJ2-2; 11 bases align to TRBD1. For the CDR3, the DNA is TGCGCCAGCAGCTTGGGGACAGGGGGCGCGGGCACCGGGGAGCTGTTTTTT. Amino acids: CASSLGTGGAGTGELFF.